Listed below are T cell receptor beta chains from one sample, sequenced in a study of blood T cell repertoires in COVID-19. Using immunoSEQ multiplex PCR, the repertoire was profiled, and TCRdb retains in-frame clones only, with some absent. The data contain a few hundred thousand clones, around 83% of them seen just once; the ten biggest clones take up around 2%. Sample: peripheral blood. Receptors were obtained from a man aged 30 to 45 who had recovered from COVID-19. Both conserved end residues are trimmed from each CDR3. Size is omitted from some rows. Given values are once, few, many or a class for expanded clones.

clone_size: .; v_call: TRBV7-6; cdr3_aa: ASSLSSYAGELF
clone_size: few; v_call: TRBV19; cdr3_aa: ASTPTGVGNTIY
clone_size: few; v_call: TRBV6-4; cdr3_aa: ASSDSTSGGAEQF
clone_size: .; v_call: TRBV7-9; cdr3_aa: ASSPGTGFPYEQY
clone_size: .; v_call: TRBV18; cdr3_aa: ASSPESNYGYT
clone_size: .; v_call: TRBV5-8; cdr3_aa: ASSARSTGGEQF
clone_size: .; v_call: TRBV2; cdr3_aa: ASNTPSTNEKLF
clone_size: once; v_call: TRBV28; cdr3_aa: ASSLPGGGGELF
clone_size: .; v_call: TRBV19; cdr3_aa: ASRLTGHSDTQY
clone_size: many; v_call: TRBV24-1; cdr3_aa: ATSDEEVGAEAF
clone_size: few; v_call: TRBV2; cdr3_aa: ASSEGPGHLSSYEQY
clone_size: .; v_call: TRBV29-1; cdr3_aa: SVDGGSFYNEQF
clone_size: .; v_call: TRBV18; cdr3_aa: ASSPMSGGGSYEQY
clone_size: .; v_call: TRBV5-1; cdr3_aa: ASSKTGESYGYT
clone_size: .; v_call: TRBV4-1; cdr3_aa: ASSPFGGGRLGNTIY
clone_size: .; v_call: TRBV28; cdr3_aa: ASSLGGTENSPLH
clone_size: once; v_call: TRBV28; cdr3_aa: ASSYRPRTPNEKLF
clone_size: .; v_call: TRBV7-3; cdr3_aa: ASRPGTSGTNEQF
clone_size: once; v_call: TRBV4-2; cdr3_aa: ASSQDFTRVYTEAF
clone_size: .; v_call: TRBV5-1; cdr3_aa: ASRQGAHDAGELF
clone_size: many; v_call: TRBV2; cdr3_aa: ASSEGGGSEKLF
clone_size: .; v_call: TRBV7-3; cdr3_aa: ASSLGGGPQETQY
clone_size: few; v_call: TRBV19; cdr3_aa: ASSRQGDTEAF
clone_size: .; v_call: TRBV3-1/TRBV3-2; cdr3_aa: ASSQVKGTSYTDTQY
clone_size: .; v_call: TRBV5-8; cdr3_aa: ASSPLFTSGGAGEQF
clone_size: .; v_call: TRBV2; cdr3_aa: ASSERTGNYGYT
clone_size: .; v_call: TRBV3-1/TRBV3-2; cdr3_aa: ASSQERLAGEDTQY
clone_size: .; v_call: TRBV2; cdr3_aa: ASSEQGTGGQETQY
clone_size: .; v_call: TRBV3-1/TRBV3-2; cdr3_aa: ASRSGNTEAF
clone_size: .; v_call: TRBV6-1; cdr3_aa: ASSEWGGQGNSPLH
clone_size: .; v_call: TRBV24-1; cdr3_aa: ATSDPGTRTY
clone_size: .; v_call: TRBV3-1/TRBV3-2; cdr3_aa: ASSLKGGKAGNTIY
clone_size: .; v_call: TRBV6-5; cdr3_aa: ASSYSSGGPYEQY
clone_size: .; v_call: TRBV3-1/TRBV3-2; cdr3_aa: ASRPRDRDTEAF
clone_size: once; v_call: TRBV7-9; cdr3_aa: ASSRQGALREKLF
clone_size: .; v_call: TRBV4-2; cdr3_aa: ASSQDHGGEQY
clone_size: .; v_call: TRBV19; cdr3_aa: ASSIRVAGATITDTQY
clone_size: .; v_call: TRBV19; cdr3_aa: ASSDPGGAGQPQH
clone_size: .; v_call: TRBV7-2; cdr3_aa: ASSPPGATGWQF
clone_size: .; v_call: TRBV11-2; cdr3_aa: ASSRDREGSPLH
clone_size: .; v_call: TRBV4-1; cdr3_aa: ASSQDGQEFYYEQY
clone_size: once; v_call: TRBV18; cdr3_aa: ASSPGQGKEKLF
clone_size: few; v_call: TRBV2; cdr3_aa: ASQLDRGRGGNQPQH
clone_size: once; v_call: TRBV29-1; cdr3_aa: SVGQETEAF
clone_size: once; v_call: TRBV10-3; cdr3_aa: ASGQGANSGNTIY
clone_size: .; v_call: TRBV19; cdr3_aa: ASSLDRVNTGELF
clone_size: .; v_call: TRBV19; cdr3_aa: ASGSGSGYEQY
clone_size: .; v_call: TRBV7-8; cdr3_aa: ASSFGTGFAYGYT
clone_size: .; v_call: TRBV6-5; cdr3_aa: ASSSSERGASETQY
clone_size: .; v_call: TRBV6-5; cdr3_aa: ASSYTQGTGADTQY
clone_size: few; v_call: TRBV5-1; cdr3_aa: ASSLDYTNTEAF
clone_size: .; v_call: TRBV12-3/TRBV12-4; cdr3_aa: ASSRGQLYGYT
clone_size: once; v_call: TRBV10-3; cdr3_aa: AIRLAGGLGEQF
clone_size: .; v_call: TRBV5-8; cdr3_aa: ASSLRQGRSAEAF
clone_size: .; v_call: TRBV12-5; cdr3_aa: ASGLTMNTEAF
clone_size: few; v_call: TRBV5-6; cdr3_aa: ASSLWAGLYEQY
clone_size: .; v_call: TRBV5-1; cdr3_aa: ASGTGQPYEQY